This TCR beta chain was obtained from a study of blood T cell repertoires in COVID-19. Study summary: Sites in the United States, Italy and Spain provided acute and convalescent COVID-19 samples. Nucleic acid was either cDNA or gDNA, and it came from T cells, B-cell-depleted T cells, or PBMCs.

The germline CDR1 and CDR2 sequences are SGHDN and FVKESK. The CDR3 runs 15 residues. V shed 1 base and J 0 bases; nucleotides not matched to a gene: 2. Seattle enrolled patients during active infection and tracked them longitudinally. Per the original data handling: Scientists estimated how many nucleated cells there were by amplifying reference gene primers. The data were produced by immunoSEQ multiplex PCR, yet TCRdb's version contains in-frame clones alone and is incomplete. From that table come the V and J calls and clone size; the DNA was used to work out D and trimming. In the table there are 300,000 to 400,000 clones, 88% of which are singletons.

Material for sequencing was peripheral blood. This sequence was found in a woman aged 65 to 85 with COVID-19, enrolled during active disease. V and J are TRBV14 and TRBJ2-5; 7 bases are shared with TRBD1. The CDR3 DNA is TGTGCCAGCAGCCAAGGCAGGGGGTACCAAGAGACCCAGTACTTC. Translated, it gives CASSQGRGYQETQYF.